This is a list of T cell receptor beta chains from one sample in a study of T cells in Graves' hyperthyroidism and ophthalmopathy. MiXCR, applied by TCRdb to the multiplex PCR reads, yields one record per CDR3 protein. Altogether around 300,000 distinct CDR3 sequences are present, about an eighth being singletons, with the ten largest covering approximately 7.8%. Sequencing was carried out using blood. Source of these receptors: a woman under 40 with Graves' hyperthyroidism that later progressed to Graves' ophthalmopathy. Both conserved end residues are part of each CDR3. The order of the fields is V gene, D gene, clone size, J gene, CDR3 DNA, CDR3 protein. A D gene is named only where the DNA matches it firmly. Size tells how often a clone was seen (once, few, many) or the class of an expanded clone, and some rows leave it out.

TRBV7-9	TRBD1	many	TRBJ1-2	TGTGCCAGCACCGTGGGACAGCAAGGCTATGGCTACACCTTC	CASTVGQQGYGYTF
TRBV7-9	-	many	TRBJ2-7	TGTGCCAGCAGCCCACAGGGGACTTTCTACGAGCAGTACTTC	CASSPQGTFYEQYF
TRBV4-3	TRBD2	-	TRBJ2-5	TGCGCCAGCAGCCAAGGACTAGCGGGAGGGGAGACCCAGTACTTC	CASSQGLAGGETQYF
TRBV4-2	TRBD2	many	TRBJ2-1	TGTGCCAGCAGCCCCGGACTAGGCAGGGCCAATGAGCAGTTCTTC	CASSPGLGRANEQFF
TRBV27	TRBD2	many	TRBJ2-1	TGTGCCAGCAGCCGGGGAGGGTCCTACAATGAGCAGTTCTTC	CASSRGGSYNEQFF
TRBV27	-	few	TRBJ1-4	TGTGCCAGCAAGTCCGGGGGCGCGGCTAATGAAAAACTGTTTTTT	CASKSGGAANEKLFF
TRBV12-3/TRBV12-4	-	-	TRBJ1-1	TGTGCCAGCAGTTTAGTAAAATACACTGAAGCTTTCTTT	CASSLVKYTEAFF
TRBV15	TRBD1	many	TRBJ1-4	TGTGCCACCAGCAGAGCGTTCCAGGGGGTGGGGGAAAAACTGTTTTTT	CATSRAFQGVGEKLFF
TRBV20-1	TRBD1	many	TRBJ1-2	TGCAGTGCTAGAGACACCTTCGGGGACAGGGGTTATGGCTACACCTTC	CSARDTFGDRGYGYTF
TRBV28	-	-	TRBJ2-4	TGTGCCAGCAGCCCGGAGAACAGCTTTTTAGCCAAAAACATTCAGTACTTC	CASSPENSFLAKNIQYF
TRBV12-3/TRBV12-4	-	many	TRBJ1-2	TGTGCCAGCAGTTTGGGGAACATTGGCTACACCTTC	CASSLGNIGYTF
TRBV9	TRBD2	few	TRBJ2-1	TGTGCCAGCAGCGTAGGTCTAGCGGGAGGGCGATATGAGCAGTTCTTC	CASSVGLAGGRYEQFF
TRBV24-1	-	many	TRBJ2-1	TGTGCCACCAGTTCGGCCCCCGGGGGCCAGGATTACAATGAGCAGTTCTTC	CATSSAPGGQDYNEQFF
TRBV3-1	-	many	TRBJ2-3	TGTGCCAGCAGCCAATCTACAGGGGATACGCAGTATTTT	CASSQSTGDTQYF
TRBV20-1	TRBD1	few	TRBJ2-6	TGCAGTGCTAGACGACAGGGTGCGGCCTCTAAGGCCAACGTCCTGACTTTC	CSARRQGAASKANVLTF
TRBV12-3/TRBV12-4	-	many	TRBJ2-3	TGTGCCAGCAGTTGGCGGGACCCTCAAATTCGCACAGATACGCAGTATTTT	CASSWRDPQIRTDTQYF
TRBV7-2	TRBD1	once	TRBJ2-1	TGTGCCAGCAGCTTAGAAGGGACAGGGAAGTACAATGAGCAGTTCTTC	CASSLEGTGKYNEQFF
TRBV20-1	-	many	TRBJ1-3	TGCAGTATTCGCTCTGGAAACACCATATATTTT	CSIRSGNTIYF
TRBV10-3	-	many	TRBJ1-6	TGTGCCATCAGTGCCAGGGATATGGCTTCACCCCTCCACTTT	CAISARDMASPLHF
TRBV7-3	-	many	TRBJ2-1	TGTGCCAGCAGCTCCTCAGGCAAGGGCAATGAGCAGTTCTTC	CASSSSGKGNEQFF
TRBV20-1	-	many	TRBJ2-3	TGCAGTGCTAGAGATGGGCCTAGCACAGATACGCAGTATTTT	CSARDGPSTDTQYF
TRBV4-1	-	few	TRBJ2-7	TGCGCCAGCAGCCAAGAGTGGACTTACGAGCAGTACTTC	CASSQEWTYEQYF
TRBV18	TRBD2	many	TRBJ2-5	TGTGCCAGCTCCCGGACTAGCGGGAGAGAGACCCAGTACTTC	CASSRTSGRETQYF
TRBV6-1	TRBD2	many	TRBJ2-1	TGTGCCAGCACCGAGGGGACTAGCGGGAGTTATGAGCAGTTCTTC	CASTEGTSGSYEQFF
TRBV20-1	-	many	TRBJ2-7	TGCAGTGGGAAGGCGGGATCAGTCTACGAGCAGTACTTC	CSGKAGSVYEQYF
TRBV7-9	-	many	TRBJ1-4	TGTGCCAGCAGCTCTGAGGTTAATGAAAAACTGTTTTTT	CASSSEVNEKLFF
TRBV2	-	-	TRBJ1-2	TGTGCCAGCAGTCTAAGAGTCACAGGGAACTATAGCTACACCTTC	CASSLRVTGNYSYTF
TRBV20-1	TRBD1	few	TRBJ1-4	TGCAGTGCTAGAGTCGGGACAGGGGTTGAAAAACTGTTTTTT	CSARVGTGVEKLFF